These T cell receptor beta chains were read from a single sample in a study of vaccination and CD4 T cells after COVID-19. TCRdb redid the calling of the PCR reads with MiXCR, one entry per CDR3 protein. Of fewer than 5,500 distinct CDR3 sequences detected, less than 60% appear once; the ten largest clones hold 25% to 30%. Antigens of these TCRs are unknown. Sequencing was carried out using CD4+ T cells from blood, cultured in vitro. These receptors were collected from a human donor who had recovered from COVID-19. The CDR3 runs from the conserved cysteine through the conserved F or W. D genes are given only for firm matches. Rows may omit the clone size; those that give it use once, few, many or a size class.

CDR3 protein,CDR3 DNA,clone size,J gene,CDR3 length,D gene,V gene
CASSQTGLSDSPLHF,TGTGCCAGCAGCCAGACAGGGTTAAGTGATTCACCCCTCCACTTT,few,TRBJ1-6,15,TRBD1,TRBV4-2
CSATDSSTEAFF,TGCAGTGCTACAGACAGTTCTACTGAAGCTTTCTTT,few,TRBJ1-1,12,.,TRBV20-1
CAIGIGGSEAFF,TGTGCCATCGGAATCGGGGGCAGCGAAGCTTTCTTT,few,TRBJ1-1,12,.,TRBV10-3
CASSDADRGVYEQYF,TGTGCCAGCAGTGACGCTGACAGGGGAGTGTACGAGCAGTACTTC,.,TRBJ2-7,15,TRBD1,TRBV2
CASSPPGTDTQYF,TGTGCCAGCAGTCCCCCCGGCACAGATACGCAGTATTTT,.,TRBJ2-3,13,.,TRBV28
CASSYGQSNQPQHF,TGTGCCAGCAGTTACGGACAGAGCAATCAGCCCCAGCATTTT,.,TRBJ1-5,14,.,TRBV6-5
CSAYLALTQETQYF,TGCAGTGCTTATCTCGCCTTAACCCAAGAGACCCAGTACTTC,.,TRBJ2-5,14,.,TRBV20-1
CSASTRNTRYF,TGCAGTGCTAGTACTCGGAATACGCGGTATTTT,.,TRBJ2-3,11,.,TRBV20-1
CASSLRGGQGGNSPLHF,TGTGCCAGCAGCTTAAGGGGCGGACAGGGAGGAAATTCACCCCTCCACTTT,.,TRBJ1-6,17,TRBD1,TRBV11-2
CASSANTDNEQFF,TGTGCCAGCAGTGCAAACACGGACAATGAGCAGTTCTTC,.,TRBJ2-1,13,.,TRBV6-4
CASSPSSYNEQFF,TGTGCCAGCTCACCTAGCTCCTACAATGAGCAGTTCTTC,.,TRBJ2-1,13,.,TRBV18
CASSWTLGGAYGYTF,TGCGCCAGCAGCTGGACGTTAGGGGGCGCCTATGGCTACACCTTC,.,TRBJ1-2,15,TRBD1,TRBV5-1
CASSSPKGVTNTEAFF,TGTGCCAGCAGCTCGCCTAAGGGGGTAACGAACACTGAAGCTTTCTTT,.,TRBJ1-1,16,.,TRBV7-9
CASTRTGGNSPLHF,TGTGCCAGCACGCGGACAGGGGGTAATTCACCCCTCCACTTT,.,TRBJ1-6,14,TRBD1,TRBV12-3/TRBV12-4
CASSLQLGTGGEAFF,TGTGCCAGCAGCTTACAACTCGGGACAGGGGGTGAAGCTTTCTTT,.,TRBJ1-1,15,TRBD1,TRBV7-2
CASSRERGYTF,TGTGCCAGCAGTAGGGAACGGGGCTACACCTTC,.,TRBJ1-2,11,.,TRBV6-1
CASSLGGDTQYF,TGTGCCAGCAGTTTAGGAGGGGATACGCAGTATTTT,.,TRBJ2-3,12,.,TRBV12-3/TRBV12-4
CASRFSPSGEYQETQYF,TGTGCCAGCAGATTTAGTCCTAGCGGAGAGTACCAAGAGACCCAGTACTTC,few,TRBJ2-5,17,TRBD2,TRBV6-1
CASSLGLNQPQHF,TGTGCCAGCAGCTTAGGGTTGAATCAGCCCCAGCATTTT,few,TRBJ1-5,13,.,TRBV7-9
CSASYRTETQYF,TGCAGTGCTAGTTATAGGACGGAGACCCAGTACTTC,.,TRBJ2-5,12,.,TRBV20-1
CSATDGGGQETQYF,TGCAGTGCTACCGACGGGGGGGGACAAGAGACCCAGTACTTC,.,TRBJ2-5,14,TRBD2,TRBV20-1
CASSLAPNYGYTF,TGTGCCAGCAGCTTAGCCCCTAACTATGGCTACACCTTC,.,TRBJ1-2,13,.,TRBV7-6
CASSPEATGPYNEQFF,TGTGCCAGCAGCCCCGAGGCCACGGGCCCCTACAATGAGCAGTTCTTC,.,TRBJ2-1,16,.,TRBV7-6
CASSSRGSGANVLTF,TGTGCCAGCAGTTCCAGGGGTTCTGGGGCCAACGTCCTGACTTTC,.,TRBJ2-6,15,.,TRBV28
CASSVPRGTSSYNEQFF,TGTGCCAGCAGCGTCCCGAGGGGCACGAGCTCCTACAATGAGCAGTTCTTC,.,TRBJ2-1,17,.,TRBV7-9
CSASRDSDTQYF,TGCAGTGCTAGCCGGGACTCCGATACGCAGTATTTT,.,TRBJ2-3,12,.,TRBV20-1
CASSETRGGGYNQPQHF,TGTGCCAGCAGTGAGACCAGGGGTGGGGGATATAATCAGCCCCAGCATTTT,.,TRBJ1-5,17,.,TRBV12-3/TRBV12-4
CSAGDEADTEAFF,TGCAGTGCTGGAGATGAGGCTGACACTGAAGCTTTCTTT,.,TRBJ1-1,13,.,TRBV20-1
CASRRLQGADQPQHF,TGTGCCAGTAGGAGATTACAGGGGGCAGACCAGCCCCAGCATTTT,.,TRBJ1-5,15,TRBD1,TRBV19
CASRAVFGDYYEQYF,TGTGCCAGCAGGGCCGTTTTTGGGGACTACTACGAGCAGTACTTC,.,TRBJ2-7,15,TRBD2,TRBV6-1
CASSYSTGTINSPLHF,TGTGCCAGCAGTTACTCGACTGGGACCATTAATTCACCCCTCCACTTT,few,TRBJ1-6,16,.,TRBV6-2/TRBV6-3
CASMADSQETQYF,TGTGCCAGCATGGCGGACAGTCAAGAGACCCAGTACTTC,once,TRBJ2-5,13,.,TRBV2
CSAAWDFNSPLHF,TGCAGTGCTGCCTGGGACTTCAATTCACCCCTCCACTTT,.,TRBJ1-6,13,.,TRBV20-1
CSAPNGGVGTDTQYF,TGCAGTGCTCCCAACGGGGGGGTCGGCACAGATACGCAGTATTTT,.,TRBJ2-3,15,TRBD2,TRBV20-1
CASNPTGQSYGYTF,TGCGCCAGCAACCCGACGGGACAGAGCTATGGCTACACCTTC,.,TRBJ1-2,14,TRBD1,TRBV5-1
CASSLAGSGGIYEQYF,TGTGCCAGCAGCTTAGCGGGTAGCGGGGGAATCTACGAGCAGTACTTC,few,TRBJ2-7,16,TRBD2,TRBV7-2
CASNADGYSYEQYF,TGTGCCAGCAATGCGGACGGTTACTCCTACGAGCAGTACTTC,.,TRBJ2-7,14,.,TRBV6-1
CATSEPGIYEQFF,TGTGCCACCAGTGAACCGGGAATCTATGAGCAGTTCTTC,.,TRBJ2-1,13,.,TRBV24-1
CASSPMTGNNQPQHF,TGTGCCAGCAGCCCAATGACAGGGAACAATCAGCCCCAGCATTTT,few,TRBJ1-5,15,TRBD1,TRBV6-1
CASSALRVVNYGYTF,TGTGCCAGCAGCGCCCTCCGGGTCGTGAACTATGGCTACACCTTC,few,TRBJ1-2,15,.,TRBV7-9
CATSRDASYRGQGYTF,TGTGCCACCAGCAGAGATGCGAGTTACAGGGGGCAAGGCTACACCTTC,.,TRBJ1-2,16,TRBD1,TRBV15
CATSRSKVGASGDEQFF,TGTGCCACCAGCAGATCAAAGGTGGGAGCTAGTGGAGATGAGCAGTTCTTC,few,TRBJ2-1,17,.,TRBV15
CASSGLPETQYF,TGTGCCAGCAGCGGACTCCCCGAGACCCAGTACTTC,.,TRBJ2-5,12,.,TRBV5-6
CASSPFTSGERAQYF,TGTGCCAGCAGTCCCTTCACCAGCGGGGAACGGGCCCAGTACTTC,.,TRBJ2-5,15,TRBD2,TRBV2
CSASRDINQPQHF,TGCAGTGCTAGTAGGGACATCAATCAGCCCCAGCATTTT,few,TRBJ1-5,13,.,TRBV20-1
CASSELGAYEQYF,TGTGCCAGCAGTGAACTGGGGGCCTACGAGCAGTACTTC,.,TRBJ2-7,13,.,TRBV6-1
CASSLASGPAKNIQYF,TGTGCCAGCAGCTTAGCGTCGGGGCCAGCCAAAAACATTCAGTACTTC,.,TRBJ2-4,16,.,TRBV7-9
CSARSRDRGRTSSYNEQFF,TGCAGTGCCCGCAGCCGTGACAGGGGACGAACGAGCTCCTACAATGAGCAGTTCTTC,.,TRBJ2-1,19,TRBD1,TRBV20-1
CSARQGLNTEAFF,TGCAGTGCTAGACAGGGCCTAAACACTGAAGCTTTCTTT,few,TRBJ1-1,13,.,TRBV20-1
CASSLRVQNYNSPLHF,TGTGCCAGCAGCCTTAGGGTCCAGAACTATAATTCACCCCTCCACTTT,few,TRBJ1-6,16,.,TRBV11-2
CASSRVPGATYGYTF,TGTGCCAGCAGTAGGGTGCCCGGGGCTACCTATGGCTACACCTTC,.,TRBJ1-2,15,.,TRBV27
CASSWGSPNTEAFF,TGTGCCAGCAGTTGGGGGAGCCCGAACACTGAAGCTTTCTTT,.,TRBJ1-1,14,.,TRBV6-2/TRBV6-3
CASSMAGNEQFF,TGTGCCAGTAGTATGGCGGGGAATGAGCAGTTCTTC,few,TRBJ2-1,12,.,TRBV19
CASSPGTSGSIGTGELFF,TGTGCCAGCAGTCCGGGGACTAGCGGGAGCATAGGCACCGGGGAGCTGTTTTTT,.,TRBJ2-2,18,TRBD2,TRBV6-1
CATSDSRQGNSPLHF,TGTGCCACCAGTGATTCAAGACAGGGGAATTCACCCCTCCACTTT,large,TRBJ1-6,15,TRBD1,TRBV24-1